Each of the 30 T cell receptor beta chains below was sequenced from the same sample in a study of T-cell memory formation after mild COVID-19. TCRdb redid the calling of the 5' RACE reads with MiXCR, one entry per CDR3 protein. The sample shows around 260,000 distinct CDR3 sequences, about 17% of them seen only once. The source material was PBMCs or a T cell subset sorted from them (not recorded which). The source of these receptors is a man between 18 and 29 years old who had mild COVID-19 (a few samples of this study predate the infection). Cell type and time point are not known.

A remark on this clonotype: At one boundary the junction diverges from the germline segment, which might be a read error. The chain recombines TRBV7-9 with TRBJ2-5, with 9 positions matching TRBD2. Germline V gives CDR1 SEHNR, CDR2 FQNEAQ (reference sequence). This CDR3 contains 16 residues. The CDR3 DNA is TGTGCCAGCAACTTAGAGGAGCGGGGGGATCAAGAGACCCAGTACTTC. Protein product: CASNLEERGDQETQYF.

Only a few counts were recorded for this clonotype. The chain uses TRBV12-3 or TRBV12-4 and TRBJ1-4; 9 bases fit TRBD1. The CDR3 extends over 15 amino acids. After removal of 7 bases from V and 4 bases from J, the junction contained 7 bases not matched to a gene. The CDR3 DNA sequence: TGTGCCAGCATGAATCGGGACAGGGATAATGAAAAACTGTTTTTT. It specifies CASMNRDRDNEKLFF.

This rearrangement joins TRBV20-1 to TRBJ1-2; the D is unclear. This CDR3 has 13 amino acids. Per germline, CDR1 DFQATT and CDR2 SNEGSKA (reference sequence). Trimming cost V 0 bases and J 4 bases, with 9 bases left between them. The CDR3 sequence is CSARDYVFYGYTF. The CDR3 region has the DNA TGCAGTGCTAGAGATTACGTGTTCTATGGCTACACCTTC.

The chain joins TRBV11-1 to TRBJ2-1, with D possibly being TRBD1 or TRBD2 (5 bases each). The CDR3 consists of 12 residues. The V end lost 5 bases, the J end lost 9 bases, and 11 bases lay between the germline ends. The germline V gene encodes CDR1 SGHAT and CDR2 FQDESV (reference sequence). The CDR3 here is CASSEGSVEQFF. In nucleotides, the CDR3 is TGTGCCAGCAGCGAGGGGTCAGTTGAGCAGTTCTTC.

The rearrangement links TRBV12-3 or TRBV12-4 to TRBJ1-1, with a tentative D call TRBD1 (6 bases). The V and J ends lost 8 bases and 7 bases respectively, with 14 bases between them. CDR3 size: 12 residues. CDR3 bases: TGTGCCAGCCTCGGGGCAGGGGATGAAGCTTTCTTT. It specifies CASLGAGDEAFF.

This clonotype was seen more than once but under ten times. The chain couples TRBV7-3 to TRBJ1-2, with D possibly matching TRBD1 (5 bases). V was cut by 2 bases and J by 3 bases, with 19 bases left in between. This CDR3 spans 17 amino acids. Germline V gene data show CDR1 as SGHTA and CDR2 as FQGTGA. CDR3 nucleotides: TGTGCCAGCAGCTTAGCCCCAGCAGTTCTAGGGGACTATGGCTACACCTTC. Its translation is CASSLAPAVLGDYGYTF. Using reference TRBV7-3 and TRBJ1-2 for the parts outside the CDR3, the full variable domain is GAGVSQTPSNKVTEKGKYVELRCDPISGHTALYWYRQSLGQGPEFLIYFQGTGAADDSGLPNDRFFAVRPEGSVSTLKIQRTERGDSAVYLCASSLAPAVLGDYGYTFGSGTRLTVV.

The chain recombines TRBV5-1 with TRBJ2-2, with D tentatively TRBD1 (5 bases). V dropped 7 bases and J dropped 7 bases, with 8 bases sitting between them. Germline-derived CDR1 and CDR2 are SGHRS and YFSETQ. The CDR3 runs 11 residues. The CDR3 coding sequence is TGCGCCAGCCCCAGGGACGGGGAGCTGTTTTTT. Translating it yields CASPRDGELFF. The full variable domain, its missing parts supplied by reference TRBV5-1 and TRBJ2-2, is KAGVTQTPRYLIKTRGQQVTLSCSPISGHRSVSWYQQTPGQGLQFLFEYFSETQRNKGNFPGRFSGRQFSNSRSEMNVSTLELGDSALYLCASPRDGELFFGEGSRLTVL.

This clonotype was observed many times. This chain joins TRBV2 and TRBJ1-5; maybe TRBD1 (5 bases). The CDR3 loop spans 14 amino acids. Germline CDR1 reads SNHLY; CDR2 reads FYNNEI. Trimming pared 0 bases from V and 7 bases from J, leaving 10 bases between. CDR3 DNA sequence: TGTGCCAGCAGTGAAGCTGGCAGGGACCAGCCCCAGCATTTT. It is translated as CASSEAGRDQPQHF.

This clonotype was picked up a small number of times. This chain uses TRBV5-5 with TRBJ1-4; no firm D call. The V end was cut by 4 bases, the J end by 4 bases, with 14 bases between. This CDR3 is 15 amino acids long. CDR1 is SGHKS and CDR2 is YYEKEE in the germline V gene (reference sequence). CDR3 in amino acids: CASSASTSGNEKLFF. Written as DNA, the CDR3 is TGTGCCAGCAGCGCTTCGACGTCGGGTAATGAAAAACTGTTTTTT. Together with reference TRBV5-5 and TRBJ1-4, the CDR3 gives the full variable domain: DAGVTQSPTHLIKTRGQQVTLRCSPISGHKSVSWYQQVLGQGPQFIFQYYEKEERGRGNFPDRFSARQFPNYSSELNVNALLLGDSALYLCASSASTSGNEKLFFGSGTQLSVL.

This clonotype was detected a few times. This chain uses TRBV9 with TRBJ2-2; 12 nucleotides line up with TRBD2. The CDR3 contains 15 residues. Trimming removed 5 bases from V and 5 bases from J; junction bases left unmatched: 4. Germline V gene sequence: CDR1 SGDLS, CDR2 YYNGEE. CDR3: CASRSLAGGTGELFF. The CDR3 DNA is TGTGCCAGCAGGTCCCTAGCGGGGGGGACCGGGGAGCTGTTTTTT.

Ten or more counts support this clonotype. The chain combines TRBV7-2 with TRBJ2-6, with 9 bases identical to TRBD1. CDR3 length: 17 amino acids. Trimming removed 5 bases from V and 8 bases from J; junction bases left unmatched: 13. CDR1 is SGHTA, CDR2 FQGNSA, per germline. CDR3 in amino acids: CASSRQTGGGTTNVLTF. The CDR3 DNA follows: TGTGCCAGCAGCAGACAGACAGGGGGTGGAACCACCAACGTCCTGACTTTC.

The chain couples TRBV10-3 to TRBJ2-1, with D uncertain. The CDR3 has 13 residues. Trimming took off 10 bases at V and 1 base at J, with 11 bases between the two ends. Germline-derived CDR1 and CDR2 are ENHRY and SYGVKD. This CDR3 reads CATGRISYNEQFF. CDR3 coding DNA: TGTGCCACGGGCCGGATTTCCTACAATGAGCAGTTCTTC.

This clonotype was detected only a few times. The rearrangement joins TRBV4-3 to TRBJ1-6, with 8 nucleotides matching TRBD1. This CDR3 has 16 residues. Germline V gives CDR1 LGHNA, CDR2 YSLEER. Unmatched junction bases numbered 7, after V lost 0 bases and J lost 9 bases. CDR3 loop: CASSQDGRTGTSPLHF. The CDR3 nucleotides read TGCGCCAGCAGCCAAGATGGGCGGACAGGGACTTCACCCCTCCACTTT.

V is TRBV5-1 and J is TRBJ1-2; weak D call: TRBD1 (6 bases). The V end lost 4 bases, the J end lost 6 bases, and 16 bases lay between the germline ends. This CDR3 has 14 residues. Germline lookup yields CDR1 SGHRS and CDR2 YFSETQ. CDR3 loop: CASSPIQGLNGYTF. CDR3 nucleotides: TGCGCCAGCAGCCCAATACAGGGTTTAAATGGCTACACCTTC.

This clonotype was seen only once. The V call is TRBV20-1, the J call TRBJ1-6; no definite D call. This CDR3 has 14 amino acids. Germline values: CDR1 DFQATT, CDR2 SNEGSKA (reference sequence). V lost 6 bases and J 5 bases, leaving 14 bases between the germline ends. CDR3 nucleotide sequence: TGCAGTGCGTGGCCCAGAAAAGATAATTCACCCCTCCACTTT. It is translated as CSAWPRKDNSPLHF.

This clonotype was seen many times. The CDR3 here is CASSFGLNTGELFF. In nucleotides, the CDR3 is TGTGCCAGCAGTTTCGGCTTAAACACCGGGGAGCTGTTTTTT. This chain joins TRBV12-3 or TRBV12-4 and TRBJ2-2, with unresolved D. Between the trimmed V and J ends, which lost 3 bases and 2 bases, there was a span of 7 bases. The CDR3 has 14 residues.

The rearrangement links TRBV28 to TRBJ2-5; TRBD2 might be the D (6 bases). Trimming stripped 7 bases from V and 3 bases from J, with 18 bases between. Germline CDR1 MDHEN, CDR2 SYDVKM. CDR3 length: 15 amino acids. The CDR3 loop reads CASTWGPGGEETQYF. In DNA, the CDR3 is TGTGCCAGCACCTGGGGCCCCGGGGGTGAAGAGACCCAGTACTTC.

The table lists this clonotype with a few counts. The chain links TRBV12-3 or TRBV12-4 to TRBJ2-1; no clear D. The CDR3 is 13 amino acids. The V and J ends lost 3 bases and 6 bases respectively, with 9 bases between them. CDR3 DNA: TGTGCCAGCAGTTTCTCATCAATCAATGAGCAGTTCTTC. As protein: CASSFSSINEQFF.

V and J are TRBV6-2 or TRBV6-3 and TRBJ1-1, with D uncertain. V lost 1 base to trimming and J lost 6 bases, with 18 bases between them. Germline assignment: CDR1 MNHEY and CDR2 SVGEGT. There are 16 residues in the CDR3. In DNA, the CDR3 is TGTGCCAGCAGTTACTTCCGGCAAGCTAAGGTCCCTGAAGCTTTCTTT. Translated: CASSYFRQAKVPEAFF.

The chain combines TRBV3-1 with TRBJ1-1; no firm D call. CDR1 and CDR2 from the germline V gene are LGHDT and YNNKEL (reference sequence). The CDR3 length is 16 residues. The ends were cut back, 1 base at V and 7 bases at J, with 19 bases in the middle. CDR3: CASSQVVNRIRGEAFF. CDR3 nucleotide sequence: TGTGCCAGCAGCCAAGTAGTTAATCGGATCCGGGGTGAAGCTTTCTTT.

This clonotype turned up a few times. V and J are TRBV6-2 or TRBV6-3 and TRBJ2-1, with D maybe TRBD2 (6 bases). The CDR3 has 15 amino acids. Germline loops: CDR1 MNHEY, CDR2 SVGEGT. Trimming took off 2 bases at V and 7 bases at J, with 15 bases between the two ends. The CDR3 is CASSYPSEGPNEQFF. The CDR3 DNA is TGTGCCAGCAGTTACCCCTCGGAGGGGCCGAATGAGCAGTTCTTC.

This rearrangement joins TRBV2 to TRBJ1-6; TRBD1 is a possible D gene (6 bases). This CDR3 has 17 residues. V was shortened by 0 bases and J by 11 bases, with 20 bases between the two germline ends. CDR1 is SNHLY and CDR2 is FYNNEI in the germline V gene. The CDR3 sequence is CASSEADWGAGNPPLHF. The DNA of the CDR3 is TGTGCCAGCAGTGAAGCGGATTGGGGGGCTGGCAATCCACCCCTCCACTTT.

Many counts were recorded for this clonotype. The V and J genes are TRBV12-3 or TRBV12-4 and TRBJ1-6, with D possibly matching TRBD1 (5 bases). With 8 bases removed from V and 8 bases from J, the gap between germline ends came to 13 bases. CDR3 length: 13 amino acids. CDR3 nucleotide sequence: TGTGCCAGCGGCCGGGACCGAGATTCACCCCTCCACTTT. This translates into CASGRDRDSPLHF.

There are a few counts of this clonotype. The CDR3 nucleotides are TGTGCCAGCAGTTTTGGAGGTAACAGCCCCCAGCATTTT. Its protein product is CASSFGGNSPQHF. This chain joins TRBV12-3 or TRBV12-4 and TRBJ1-5; D remains ambiguous. V lost 3 bases, J lost 10 bases, and 13 bases lay in between. The CDR3 has 13 residues.

The rearrangement uses TRBV7-3 and TRBJ2-3; D tentatively reads TRBD1 or TRBD2 (6 bases each). CDR3 size: 15 residues. With 2 bases removed from V and 3 bases from J, the gap between germline ends came to 12 bases. Germline lookup yields CDR1 SGHTA and CDR2 FQGTGA. The chain's CDR3 is CASSLQQGRTDTQYF. DNA for the CDR3: TGTGCCAGCAGCTTACAGCAGGGGAGGACAGATACGCAGTATTTT.

V is TRBV9 and J is TRBJ2-1, with 7 bases fitting TRBD1. CDR1 and CDR2 (germline): SGDLS, YYNGEE. The CDR3 is made up of 16 amino acids. V shed 4 bases and J 6 bases; nucleotides not matched to a gene: 13. The DNA for the CDR3 is TGTGCCAGCAGCCCCCGGGGCTACAGGGGAATCAATGAGCAGTTCTTC. It codes for CASSPRGYRGINEQFF.

This clonotype was observed a handful of times. This sequence joins TRBV7-2 and TRBJ1-1; D gene unclear. The V gene lost 4 bases and the J gene lost 4 bases, with 16 bases spanning the gap. Germline V gene data show CDR1 as SGHTA and CDR2 as FQGNSA. The CDR3 is 15 amino acids. CDR3 protein: CASSSRPEMSTEAFF. For the CDR3, the DNA is TGTGCCAGCAGCTCCAGACCGGAAATGAGCACTGAAGCTTTCTTT.

The chain uses TRBV12-3 or TRBV12-4 and TRBJ1-3; D is undetermined. The CDR3 runs to 15 residues. V was trimmed by 6 bases and J by 1 base, leaving 13 bases between them. The CDR3 DNA is TGTGCCAGCAGCCCGACCCTGGGGTCTGGAAACACCATATATTTT. It yields the protein CASSPTLGSGNTIYF.

This clonotype was picked up a small number of times. The chain carries TRBV7-9 and TRBJ2-5, with D possibly matching TRBD2 (5 bases). Trimming left V 0 bases short and J 9 bases short, with 11 bases between. The V gene's germline CDR1 is SEHNR and CDR2 FQNEAQ (reference sequence). This CDR3 is 13 amino acids long. CDR3 protein: CASSLAAEVAQYF. DNA of the CDR3: TGTGCCAGCAGCTTAGCGGCGGAGGTGGCCCAGTACTTC.

The table lists this clonotype with a few counts. The CDR3 coding sequence is TGTGCCAGCAGTTACACTAGCGGGGGCAGTGGTGAGCAGTTCTTC. Protein product: CASSYTSGGSGEQFF. The chain couples TRBV6-6 to TRBJ2-1, with 11 bases aligning to TRBD2. The CDR3 length is 15 residues. V lost 2 bases to trimming and J lost 9 bases; unmatched junction nucleotides: 6. The germline V gene encodes CDR1 MNHNY and CDR2 SVGAGI (reference sequence).